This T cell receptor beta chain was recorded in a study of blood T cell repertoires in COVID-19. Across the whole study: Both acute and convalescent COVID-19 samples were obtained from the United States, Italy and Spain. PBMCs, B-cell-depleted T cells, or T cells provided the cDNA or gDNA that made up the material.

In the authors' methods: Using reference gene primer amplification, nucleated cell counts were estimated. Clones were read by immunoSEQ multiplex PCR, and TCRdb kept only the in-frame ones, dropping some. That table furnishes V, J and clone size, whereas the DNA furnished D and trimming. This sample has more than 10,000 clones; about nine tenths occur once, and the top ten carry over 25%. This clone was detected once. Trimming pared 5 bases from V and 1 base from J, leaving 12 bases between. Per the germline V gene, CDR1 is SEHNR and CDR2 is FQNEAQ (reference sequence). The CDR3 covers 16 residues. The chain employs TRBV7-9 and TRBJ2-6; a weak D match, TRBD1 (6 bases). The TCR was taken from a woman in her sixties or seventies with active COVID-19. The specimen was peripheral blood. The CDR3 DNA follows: TGTGCCAGCAGCCCAATCAGGGGATCTGGGGCCAACGTCCTGACTTTC. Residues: CASSPIRGSGANVLTF.